This T cell receptor (beta chain) emerged from a study of graft-versus-host responses after intestinal transplantation. Overall study context: Among the recipients, all got anti-thymocyte globulin induction and then tacrolimus and steroids for 3 to 4 years. General study points: Allograft clonal ratios (graft-versus-host to host-versus-graft) were high in patients who had graft-donor T cell macrochimerism.

In this sample, this clone turned up a few times. Antigen unknown. Clones were read by immunoSEQ multiplex PCR, and TCRdb kept only the in-frame ones, dropping some. The sample holds about 21,000 clones, 85% to 90% seen once. Germline V lookup: CDR1 MRHNA, CDR2 SNTAGT. CDR3 length equals 15 residues. V lost 3 bases to trimming and J lost 5 bases; unmatched junction nucleotides: 4. The chain uses TRBV6-4 and TRBJ2-5; TRBD1 aligns across 12 bases. The source was PBMCs, collected more than 64 days after intestinal transplantation. The clonotype originates from a human patient who received an intestinal transplant, so some T cells may come from the graft donor. CDR3 sequence reads: CASSEGQGAQETQYF. Written as DNA, the CDR3 is TGTGCCAGCAGTGAGGGACAGGGGGCTCAGGAGACCCAGTACTTC.